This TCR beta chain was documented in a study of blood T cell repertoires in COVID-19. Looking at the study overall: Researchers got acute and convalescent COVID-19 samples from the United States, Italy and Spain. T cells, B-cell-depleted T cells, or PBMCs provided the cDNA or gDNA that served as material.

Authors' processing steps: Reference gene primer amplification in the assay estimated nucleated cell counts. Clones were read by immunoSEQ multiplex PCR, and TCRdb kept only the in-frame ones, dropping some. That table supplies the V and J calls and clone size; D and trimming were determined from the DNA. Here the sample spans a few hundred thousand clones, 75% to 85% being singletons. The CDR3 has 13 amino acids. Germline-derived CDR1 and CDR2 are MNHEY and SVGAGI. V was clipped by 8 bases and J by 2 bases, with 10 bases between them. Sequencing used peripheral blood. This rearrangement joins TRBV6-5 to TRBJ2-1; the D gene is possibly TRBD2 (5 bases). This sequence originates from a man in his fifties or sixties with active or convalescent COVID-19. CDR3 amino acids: CASGRGTYNEQFF. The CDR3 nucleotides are TGTGCCAGCGGGCGAGGGACCTACAATGAGCAGTTCTTC.